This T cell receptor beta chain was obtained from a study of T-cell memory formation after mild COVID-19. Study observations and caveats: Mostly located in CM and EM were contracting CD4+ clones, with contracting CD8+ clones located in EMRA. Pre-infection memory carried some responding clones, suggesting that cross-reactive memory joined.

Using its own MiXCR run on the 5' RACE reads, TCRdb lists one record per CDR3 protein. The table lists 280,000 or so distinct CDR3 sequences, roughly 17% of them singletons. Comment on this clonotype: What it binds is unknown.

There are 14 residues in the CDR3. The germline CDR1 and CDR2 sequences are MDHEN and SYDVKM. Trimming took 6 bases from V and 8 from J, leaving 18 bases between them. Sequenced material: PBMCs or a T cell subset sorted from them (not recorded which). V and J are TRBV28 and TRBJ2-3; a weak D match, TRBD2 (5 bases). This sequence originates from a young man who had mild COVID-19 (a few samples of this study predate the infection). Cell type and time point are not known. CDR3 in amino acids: CASSPGDGMATQYF. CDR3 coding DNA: TGTGCCAGCAGCCCCGGCGACGGGATGGCTACGCAGTATTTT.